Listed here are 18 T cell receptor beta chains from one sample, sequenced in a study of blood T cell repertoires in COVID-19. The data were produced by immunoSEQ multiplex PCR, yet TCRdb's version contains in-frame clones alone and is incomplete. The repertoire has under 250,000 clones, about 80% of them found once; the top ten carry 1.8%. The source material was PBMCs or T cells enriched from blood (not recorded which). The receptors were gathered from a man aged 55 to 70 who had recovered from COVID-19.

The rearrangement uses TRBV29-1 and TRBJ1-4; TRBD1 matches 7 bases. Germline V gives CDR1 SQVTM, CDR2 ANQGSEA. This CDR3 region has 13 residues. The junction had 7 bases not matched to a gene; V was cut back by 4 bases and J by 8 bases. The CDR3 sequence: CSVGTTGREKLFF. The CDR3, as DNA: TGCAGCGTTGGAACGACAGGGAGAGAAAAACTGTTTTTT.

The DNA for the CDR3 is TGTGCCAGTAGCCTCGGGCAGGGCTATCAGCCCCAGCATTTT. Amino acids: CASSLGQGYQPQHF. The rearrangement uses TRBV19 and TRBJ1-5; possible D gene TRBD1, 5 bases. V lost 6 bases and J 5 bases, leaving 14 bases between the germline ends. The CDR3 runs 14 residues. The V gene's germline CDR1 is LNHDA and CDR2 SQIVND (reference sequence).

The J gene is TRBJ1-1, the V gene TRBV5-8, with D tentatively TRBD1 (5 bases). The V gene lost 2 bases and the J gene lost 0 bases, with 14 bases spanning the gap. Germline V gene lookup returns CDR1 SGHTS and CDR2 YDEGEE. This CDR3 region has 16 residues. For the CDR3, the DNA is TGTGCCAGCAGCTTAGGTCAGGGAGGCATGAACACTGAAGCTTTCTTT. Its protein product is CASSLGQGGMNTEAFF.

DNA for the CDR3: TGTGCCTGGAGAGCACAGGGCCTTTCTGGGGCCAACGTCCTGACTTTC. Amino acid sequence: CAWRAQGLSGANVLTF. V is TRBV30 and J is TRBJ2-6, with D perhaps TRBD1 (6 bases). Between the trimmed V and J ends, which lost 3 bases and 1 base, there was a span of 13 bases. This CDR3 region has 16 residues. Germline loops: CDR1 GTSNPN, CDR2 SVGIG (reference sequence).

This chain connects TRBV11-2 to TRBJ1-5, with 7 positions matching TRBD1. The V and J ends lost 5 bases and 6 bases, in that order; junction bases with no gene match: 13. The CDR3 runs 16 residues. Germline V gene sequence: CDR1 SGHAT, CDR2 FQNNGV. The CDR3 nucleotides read TGTGCCAGCAGCCCTGAGGACAGGAGCCCCCTTCAGCCCCAGCATTTT. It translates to CASSPEDRSPLQPQHF. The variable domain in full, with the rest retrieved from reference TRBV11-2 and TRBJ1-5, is EAGVAQSPRYKIIEKRQSVAFWCNPISGHATLYWYQQILGQGPKLLIQFQNNGVVDDSQLPKDRFSAERLKGVDSTLKIQPAKLEDSAVYLCASSPEDRSPLQPQHFGDGTRLSIL.

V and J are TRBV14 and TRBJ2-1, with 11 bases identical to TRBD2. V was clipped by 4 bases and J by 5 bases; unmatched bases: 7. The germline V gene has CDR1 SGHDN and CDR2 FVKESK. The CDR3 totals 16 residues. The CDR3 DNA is TGTGCCAGCAGCCGCCTAGCGGGGGGAAGGGACAATGAGCAGTTCTTC. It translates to CASSRLAGGRDNEQFF.

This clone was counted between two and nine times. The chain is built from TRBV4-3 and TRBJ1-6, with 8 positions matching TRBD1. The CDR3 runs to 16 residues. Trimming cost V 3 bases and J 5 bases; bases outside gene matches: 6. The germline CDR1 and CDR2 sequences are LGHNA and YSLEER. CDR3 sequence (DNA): TGCGCCAGCAGCCAGGAAGTGACAGGGGATAATTCACCCCTCCACTTT. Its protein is CASSQEVTGDNSPLHF.

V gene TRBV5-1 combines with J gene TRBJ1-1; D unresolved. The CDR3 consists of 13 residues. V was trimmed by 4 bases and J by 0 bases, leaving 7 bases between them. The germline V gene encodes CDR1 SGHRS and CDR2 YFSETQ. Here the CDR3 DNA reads TGCGCCAGCAGCCCTGTTATGAACACTGAAGCTTTCTTT. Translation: CASSPVMNTEAFF.

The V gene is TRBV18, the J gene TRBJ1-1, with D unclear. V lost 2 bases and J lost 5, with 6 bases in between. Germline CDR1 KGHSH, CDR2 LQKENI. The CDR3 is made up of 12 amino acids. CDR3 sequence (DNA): TGTGCCAGCTCACCATCTCGGACTGAAGCTTTCTTT. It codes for CASSPSRTEAFF.

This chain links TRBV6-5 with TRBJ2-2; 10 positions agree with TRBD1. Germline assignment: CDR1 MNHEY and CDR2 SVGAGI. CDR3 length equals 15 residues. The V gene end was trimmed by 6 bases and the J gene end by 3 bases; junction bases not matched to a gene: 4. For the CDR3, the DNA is TGTGCCAGCAGGAGGGGACAGGGGTACACCGGGGAGCTGTTTTTT. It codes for CASRRGQGYTGELFF.

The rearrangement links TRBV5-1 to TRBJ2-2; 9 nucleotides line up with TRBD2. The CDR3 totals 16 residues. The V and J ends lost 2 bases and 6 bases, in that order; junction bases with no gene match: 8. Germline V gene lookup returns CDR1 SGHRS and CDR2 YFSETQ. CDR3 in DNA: TGCGCCAGCAGCTTCCGACTAGCGGAGGGGGCCGGGGAGCTGTTTTTT. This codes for CASSFRLAEGAGELFF.

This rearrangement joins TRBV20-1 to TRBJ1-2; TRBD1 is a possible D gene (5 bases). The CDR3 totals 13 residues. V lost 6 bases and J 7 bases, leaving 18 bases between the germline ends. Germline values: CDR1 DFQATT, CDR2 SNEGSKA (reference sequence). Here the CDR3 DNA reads TGCAGTGCAAGTGCGGGACTAAATATTGGCTACACCTTC. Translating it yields CSASAGLNIGYTF.

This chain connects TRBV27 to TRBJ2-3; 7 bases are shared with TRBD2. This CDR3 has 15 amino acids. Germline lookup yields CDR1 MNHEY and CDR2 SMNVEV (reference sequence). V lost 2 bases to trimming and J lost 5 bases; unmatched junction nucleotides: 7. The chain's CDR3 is CASSLEWGGVDTQYF. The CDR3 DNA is TGTGCCAGCAGTTTAGAGTGGGGGGGAGTAGATACGCAGTATTTT.

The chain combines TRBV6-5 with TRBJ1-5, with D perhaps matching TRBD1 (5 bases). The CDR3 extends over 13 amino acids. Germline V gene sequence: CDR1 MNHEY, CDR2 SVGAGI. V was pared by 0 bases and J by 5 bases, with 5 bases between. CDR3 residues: CASSYSGDQPQHF. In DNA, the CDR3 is TGTGCCAGCAGTTACTCAGGGGATCAGCCCCAGCATTTT.

In DNA, the CDR3 is TGCGCCAGCAGCTTTTTCGGGGGTAGAACCTACGAGCAGTACTTC. Protein: CASSFFGGRTYEQYF. The chain is built from TRBV5-1 and TRBJ2-7, with a weak D call TRBD2 (6 bases). Germline-derived CDR1 and CDR2 are SGHRS and YFSETQ. This CDR3 comprises 15 residues. The V end lost 2 bases, the J end lost 2 bases, and 14 bases lay between the germline ends.

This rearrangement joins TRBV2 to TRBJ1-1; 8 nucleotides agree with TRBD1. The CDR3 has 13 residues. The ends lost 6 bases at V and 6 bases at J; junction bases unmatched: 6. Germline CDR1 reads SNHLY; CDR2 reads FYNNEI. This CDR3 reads CASSGQGRPEAFF. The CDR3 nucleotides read TGTGCCAGCAGCGGACAGGGCAGACCTGAAGCTTTCTTT.

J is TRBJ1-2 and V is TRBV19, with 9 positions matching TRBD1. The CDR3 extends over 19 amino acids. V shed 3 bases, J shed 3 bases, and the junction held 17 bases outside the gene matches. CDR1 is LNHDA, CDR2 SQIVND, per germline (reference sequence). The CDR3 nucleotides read TGTGCCAGTAGTATCGCCGGGACAGGGCGACTCCTGCGGGACTATGGCTACACCTTC. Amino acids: CASSIAGTGRLLRDYGYTF.

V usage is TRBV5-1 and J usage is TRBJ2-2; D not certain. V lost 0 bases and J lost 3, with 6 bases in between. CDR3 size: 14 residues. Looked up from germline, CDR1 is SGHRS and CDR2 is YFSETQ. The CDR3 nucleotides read TGCGCCAGCAGCTTGGAAGCGTACACCGGGGAGCTGTTTTTT. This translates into CASSLEAYTGELFF. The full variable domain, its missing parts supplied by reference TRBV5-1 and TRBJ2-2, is KAGVTQTPRYLIKTRGQQVTLSCSPISGHRSVSWYQQTPGQGLQFLFEYFSETQRNKGNFPGRFSGRQFSNSRSEMNVSTLELGDSALYLCASSLEAYTGELFFGEGSRLTVL.